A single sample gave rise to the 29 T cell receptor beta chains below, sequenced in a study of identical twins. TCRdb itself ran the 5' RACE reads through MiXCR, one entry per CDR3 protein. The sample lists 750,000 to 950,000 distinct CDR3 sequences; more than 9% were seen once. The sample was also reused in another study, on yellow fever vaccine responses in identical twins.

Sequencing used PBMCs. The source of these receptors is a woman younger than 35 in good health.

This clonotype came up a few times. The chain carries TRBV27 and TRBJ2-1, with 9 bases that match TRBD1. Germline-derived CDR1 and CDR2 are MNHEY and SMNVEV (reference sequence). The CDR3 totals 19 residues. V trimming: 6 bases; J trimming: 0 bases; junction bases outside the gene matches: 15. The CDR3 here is CASSRLKTGTGSSYNEQFF. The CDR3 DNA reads TGTGCCAGCAGCCGCTTAAAAACCGGGACAGGGAGCTCCTACAATGAGCAGTTCTTC.

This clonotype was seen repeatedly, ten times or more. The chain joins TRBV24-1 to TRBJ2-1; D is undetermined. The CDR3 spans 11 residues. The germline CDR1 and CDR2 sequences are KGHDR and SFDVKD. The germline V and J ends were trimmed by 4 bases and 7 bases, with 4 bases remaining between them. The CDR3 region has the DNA TGTGCCACCAGTGAAACTAATGAGCAGTTCTTC. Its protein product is CATSETNEQFF.

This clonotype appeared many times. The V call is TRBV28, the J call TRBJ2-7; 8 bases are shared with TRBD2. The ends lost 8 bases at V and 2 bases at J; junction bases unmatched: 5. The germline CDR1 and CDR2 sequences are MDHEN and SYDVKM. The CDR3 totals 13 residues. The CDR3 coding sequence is TGTGCCAGCCTGACTAGCGTCACCTACGAGCAGTACTTC. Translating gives CASLTSVTYEQYF.

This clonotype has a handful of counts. The CDR3 sequence: CASSLAPAYEQYF. In DNA form, the CDR3 reads TGTGCCAGCAGCTTAGCGCCAGCCTACGAGCAGTACTTC. V gene TRBV11-2 combines with J gene TRBJ2-7; D unclear. Trimming took off 1 base at V and 2 bases at J, with 6 bases between the two ends. The CDR3 runs to 13 residues. The germline V gene encodes CDR1 SGHAT and CDR2 FQNNGV.

The CDR3 loop reads CASSSGGGNYEQYV. The CDR3 nucleotides read TGTGCCAGCAGCTCAGGAGGGGGAAATTACGAGCAGTACGTC. The chain couples TRBV5-5 to TRBJ2-7; D is possibly TRBD1 or TRBD2 (6 bases each). Trimming cost V 3 bases and J 4 bases, with 14 bases left between them. The V gene's germline CDR1 is SGHKS and CDR2 YYEKEE (reference sequence). The CDR3 spans 14 residues.

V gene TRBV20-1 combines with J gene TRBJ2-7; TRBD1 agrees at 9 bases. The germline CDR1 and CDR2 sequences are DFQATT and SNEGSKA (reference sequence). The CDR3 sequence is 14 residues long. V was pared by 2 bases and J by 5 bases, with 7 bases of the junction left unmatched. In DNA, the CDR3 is TGCAGTGCTAGACCCCGGACAGGGGCCGACGAGCAGTACTTC. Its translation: CSARPRTGADEQYF.

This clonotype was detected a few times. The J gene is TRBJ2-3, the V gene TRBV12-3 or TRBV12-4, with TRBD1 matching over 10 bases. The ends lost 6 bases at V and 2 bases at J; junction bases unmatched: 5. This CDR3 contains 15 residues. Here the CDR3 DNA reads TGTGCCAGCAGCTCGACAGGGGGCCTCACAGATACGCAGTATTTT. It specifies CASSSTGGLTDTQYF.

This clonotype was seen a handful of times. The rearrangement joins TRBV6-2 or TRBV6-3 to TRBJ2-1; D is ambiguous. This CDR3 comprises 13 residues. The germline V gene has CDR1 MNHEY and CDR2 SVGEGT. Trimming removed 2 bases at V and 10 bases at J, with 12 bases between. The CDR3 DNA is TGTGCCAGCAGTTACCCTAACCTAAGGGAGCAGTTCTTC. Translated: CASSYPNLREQFF.

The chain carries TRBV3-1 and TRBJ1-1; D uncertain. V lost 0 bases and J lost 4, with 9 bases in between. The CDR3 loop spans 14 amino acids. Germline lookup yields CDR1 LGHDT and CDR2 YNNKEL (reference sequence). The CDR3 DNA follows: TGTGCCAGCAGCCAAGAGGGAGGTTTCACTGAAGCTTTCTTT. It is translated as CASSQEGGFTEAFF.

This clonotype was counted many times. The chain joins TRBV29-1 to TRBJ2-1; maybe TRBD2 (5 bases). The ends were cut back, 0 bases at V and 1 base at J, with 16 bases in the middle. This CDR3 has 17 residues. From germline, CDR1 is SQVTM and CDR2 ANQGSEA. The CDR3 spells CSVEDNLRGNSYNEQFF. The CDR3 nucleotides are TGCAGCGTTGAAGATAACCTAAGAGGGAATTCCTACAATGAGCAGTTCTTC.

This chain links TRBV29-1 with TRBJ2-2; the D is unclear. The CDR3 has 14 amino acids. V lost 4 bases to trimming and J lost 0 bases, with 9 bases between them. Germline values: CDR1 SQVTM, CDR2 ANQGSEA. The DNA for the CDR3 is TGCAGCGTTGGCAGGCCCACGAACACCGGGGAGCTGTTTTTT. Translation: CSVGRPTNTGELFF.

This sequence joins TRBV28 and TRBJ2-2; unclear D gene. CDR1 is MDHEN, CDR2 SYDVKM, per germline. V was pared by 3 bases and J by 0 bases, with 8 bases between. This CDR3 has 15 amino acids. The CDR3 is CASSFYSTNTGELFF. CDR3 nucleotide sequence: TGTGCCAGCAGTTTTTATTCTACGAACACCGGGGAGCTGTTTTTT.

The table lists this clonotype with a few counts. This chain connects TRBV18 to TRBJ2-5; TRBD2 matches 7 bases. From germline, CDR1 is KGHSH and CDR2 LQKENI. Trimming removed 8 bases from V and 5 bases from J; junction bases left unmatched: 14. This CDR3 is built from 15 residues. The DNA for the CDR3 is TGTGCCAGCCGCGGGGGAGCGGGCCCTTTCGAGACCCAGTACTTC. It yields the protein CASRGGAGPFETQYF.

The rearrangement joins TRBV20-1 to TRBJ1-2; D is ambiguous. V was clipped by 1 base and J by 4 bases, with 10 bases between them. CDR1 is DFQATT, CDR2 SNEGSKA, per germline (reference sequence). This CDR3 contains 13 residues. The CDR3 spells CSARGVFGYGYTF. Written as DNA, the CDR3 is TGCAGTGCTAGAGGGGTTTTCGGCTATGGCTACACCTTC.

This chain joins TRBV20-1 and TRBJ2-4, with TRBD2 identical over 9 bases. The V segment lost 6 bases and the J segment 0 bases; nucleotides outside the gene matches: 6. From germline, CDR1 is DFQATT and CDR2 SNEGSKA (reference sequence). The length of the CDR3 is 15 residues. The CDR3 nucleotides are TGCAGTGCCAAGACTAGCGGAAGAGCCAAAAACATTCAGTACTTC. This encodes CSAKTSGRAKNIQYF.

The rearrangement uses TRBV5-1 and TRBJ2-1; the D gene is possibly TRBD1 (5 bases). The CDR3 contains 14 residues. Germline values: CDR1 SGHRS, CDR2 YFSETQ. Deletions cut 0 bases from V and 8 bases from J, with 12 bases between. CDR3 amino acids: CASSLGGFRDEQFF. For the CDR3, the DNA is TGCGCCAGCAGCTTGGGGGGTTTCAGGGATGAGCAGTTCTTC.

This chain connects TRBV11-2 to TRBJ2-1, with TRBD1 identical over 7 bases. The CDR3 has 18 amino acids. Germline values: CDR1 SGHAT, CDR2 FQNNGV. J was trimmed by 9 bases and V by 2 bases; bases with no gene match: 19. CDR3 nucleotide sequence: TGTGCCAGCAGCTTATACCCACTCCGGGACAGCCGGAGGAGTGAGCAGTTCTTC. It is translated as CASSLYPLRDSRRSEQFF.

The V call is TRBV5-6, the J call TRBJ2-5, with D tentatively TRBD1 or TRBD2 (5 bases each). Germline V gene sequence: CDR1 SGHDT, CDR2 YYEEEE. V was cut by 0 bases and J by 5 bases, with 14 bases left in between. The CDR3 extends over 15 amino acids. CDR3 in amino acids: CASSLGDPGRETQYF. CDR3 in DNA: TGTGCCAGCAGCTTGGGGGACCCCGGTCGCGAGACCCAGTACTTC.

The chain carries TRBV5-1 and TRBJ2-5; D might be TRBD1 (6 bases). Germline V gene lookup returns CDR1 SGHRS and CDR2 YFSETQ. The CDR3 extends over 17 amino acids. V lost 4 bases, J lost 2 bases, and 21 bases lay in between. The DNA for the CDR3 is TGCGCCAGCAGCCCGCGGACAGCGAATGCCCTACAAGAGACCCAGTACTTC. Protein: CASSPRTANALQETQYF.

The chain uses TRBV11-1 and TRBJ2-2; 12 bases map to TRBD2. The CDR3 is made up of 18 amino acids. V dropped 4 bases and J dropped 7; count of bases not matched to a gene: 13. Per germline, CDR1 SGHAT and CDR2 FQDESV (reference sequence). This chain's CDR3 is CASSSDPGLAGIGGELFF. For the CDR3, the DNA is TGTGCCAGCAGCTCCGACCCCGGACTAGCGGGGATTGGCGGGGAGCTGTTTTTT.

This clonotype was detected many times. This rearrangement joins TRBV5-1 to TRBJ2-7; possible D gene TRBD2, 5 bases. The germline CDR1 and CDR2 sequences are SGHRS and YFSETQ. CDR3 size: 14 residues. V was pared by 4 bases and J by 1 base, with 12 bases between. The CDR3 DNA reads TGCGCCAGCAGCCCCCGGACTCCGTCCTACGAGCAGTACTTC. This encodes CASSPRTPSYEQYF.

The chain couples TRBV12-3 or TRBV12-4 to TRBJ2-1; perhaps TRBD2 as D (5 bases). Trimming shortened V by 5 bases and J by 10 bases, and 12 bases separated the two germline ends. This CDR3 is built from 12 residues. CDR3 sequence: CASSEPRREQFF. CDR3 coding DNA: TGTGCCAGCAGTGAGCCGCGGAGGGAGCAGTTCTTC.

The CDR3 nucleotides are TGCAGTGCCCGAAGGGCAGGGGATTCACCCCTCCACTTT. This gives the protein CSARRAGDSPLHF. The rearrangement joins TRBV20-1 to TRBJ1-6; TRBD1 is a possible D gene (6 bases). The CDR3 is 13 residues long. In germline, CDR1 is DFQATT, CDR2 SNEGSKA (reference sequence). The germline V and J ends were trimmed by 6 bases and 8 bases, with 14 bases remaining between them.

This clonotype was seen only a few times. The CDR3 here is CASSKPPEGETQYF. CDR3 bases: TGTGCCAGCAGTAAACCACCGGAAGGAGAGACCCAGTACTTC. The rearrangement links TRBV6-1 to TRBJ2-5; D not certain. CDR1 is MNHNS and CDR2 is SASEGT in the germline V gene. CDR3 length equals 14 residues. The V and J ends lost 5 bases and 4 bases respectively, with 14 bases between them.

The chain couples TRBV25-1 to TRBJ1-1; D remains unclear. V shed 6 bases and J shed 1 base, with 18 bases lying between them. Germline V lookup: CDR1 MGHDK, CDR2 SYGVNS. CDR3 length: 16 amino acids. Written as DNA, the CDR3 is TGTGCCAGCAGACGCTCTTTTACAAACGCGAACACTGAAGCTTTCTTT. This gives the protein CASRRSFTNANTEAFF.

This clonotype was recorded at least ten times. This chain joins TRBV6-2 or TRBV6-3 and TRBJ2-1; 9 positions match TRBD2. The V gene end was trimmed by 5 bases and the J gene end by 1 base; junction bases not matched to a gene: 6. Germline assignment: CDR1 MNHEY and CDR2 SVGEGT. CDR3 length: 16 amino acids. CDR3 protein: CASSPRLAASYNEQFF. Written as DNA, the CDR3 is TGTGCCAGCAGTCCCCGACTAGCGGCATCCTACAATGAGCAGTTCTTC.

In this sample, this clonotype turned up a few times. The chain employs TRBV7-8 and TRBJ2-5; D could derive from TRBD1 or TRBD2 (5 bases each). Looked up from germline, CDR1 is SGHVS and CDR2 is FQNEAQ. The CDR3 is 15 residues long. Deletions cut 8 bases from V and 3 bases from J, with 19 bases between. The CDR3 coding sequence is TGTGCCAGCTCAGAGAGGGAGACAGTCAAAGAGACCCAGTACTTC. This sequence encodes CASSERETVKETQYF.

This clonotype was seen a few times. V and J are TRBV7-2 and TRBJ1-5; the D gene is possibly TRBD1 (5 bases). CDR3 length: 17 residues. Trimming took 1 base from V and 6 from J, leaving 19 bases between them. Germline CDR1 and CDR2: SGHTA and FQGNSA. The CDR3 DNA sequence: TGTGCCAGCAGCTTAGTAAGTTCGGGGCTTCTGAGTCAGCCCCAGCATTTT. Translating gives CASSLVSSGLLSQPQHF.

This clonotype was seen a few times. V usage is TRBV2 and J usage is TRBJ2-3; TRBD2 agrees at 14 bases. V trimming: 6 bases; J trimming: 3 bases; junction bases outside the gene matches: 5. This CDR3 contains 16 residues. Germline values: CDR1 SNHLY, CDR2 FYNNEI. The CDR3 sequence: CASRGTSGSRTDTQYF. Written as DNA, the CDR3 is TGTGCCAGCAGAGGGACTAGCGGGAGTCGTACAGATACGCAGTATTTT. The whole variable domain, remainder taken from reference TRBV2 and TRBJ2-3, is EPEVTQTPSHQVTQMGQEVILRCVPISNHLYFYWYRQILGQKVEFLVSFYNNEISEKSEIFDDQFSVERPDGSNFTLKIRSTKLEDSAMYFCASRGTSGSRTDTQYFGPGTRLTVL.